This T cell receptor beta chain was sequenced in a study of cytomegalovirus exposure and HLA in healthy donors. Study results and limitations: Sequencing depth roughly uniform across donors was assumed in presence/absence analyses. Accurate prediction of HLA-A and HLA-B alleles (for most subjects) was reportedly achieved from TCR beta sequences.

This clone has more than one count but fewer than ten. Antigen: not known. Relative to the germline gene, one junction end is altered; a read error may explain this. The PCR had 60 Vbeta and 13 Jbeta primers. Assay: immunoSEQ multiplex PCR; the TCRdb copy retains only in-frame clones and omits some. Of about 190,000 clones in the sample, about 77% were seen once. Per germline, CDR1 MNHEY and CDR2 SVGAGI. This CDR3 spans 15 amino acids. The chain joins TRBV6-5 to TRBJ2-2, with D perhaps matching TRBD1 (6 bases). The sequenced sample was PBMCs. The TCR was taken from a woman in her 30s in good health and CMV-seropositive. CDR3 amino acids: CASSYGQLNPGELFF. CDR3 DNA: TGTGCCAGCAGTTACGGACAGCTGAACCCCGGGGAGCTGTTTTTT.